This T cell receptor (beta chain) was sequenced for a study of blood T cell repertoires in COVID-19. The V end lost 5 bases, the J end lost 1 base, and 14 bases lay between the germline ends. The CDR3 runs 16 residues. CDR1 is MDHEN and CDR2 is SYDVKM in the germline V gene. TCRdb keeps only in-frame clones here, not all; method: immunoSEQ multiplex PCR. The sample contains some 300,000 clones, 65% to 90% of which appear only once. Source material: PBMCs or T cells enriched from blood (not recorded which). The TCR was taken from a man aged 25 to 40 who had recovered from COVID-19. J is TRBJ1-4 and V is TRBV28; maybe TRBD1 (5 bases). The CDR3 loop reads CASSPGGGRTNEKLFF. The CDR3 DNA follows: TGTGCCAGCAGTCCTGGGGGAGGTCGAACTAATGAAAAACTGTTTTTT.